The 26 T cell receptor beta chains presented below share a single source sample, sequenced in a study of control samples from healthy donors and cancer patients. Profiled with immunoSEQ multiplex PCR; TCRdb holds only in-frame clones, not every one. The sample lists about 46,000 clones, around nine tenths seen once, with almost 40% in the top ten. Sequencing was done on a sample of PBMCs. Receptors were obtained from a man aged 45-60 years with head and neck cancer.

The genes are TRBV30 and TRBJ1-5; TRBD1 agrees at 8 bases. Germline values: CDR1 GTSNPN, CDR2 SVGIG (reference sequence). With 0 bases clipped from V and 7 bases from J, the junction kept 8 bases outside the gene matches. CDR3 length: 15 amino acids. The CDR3 loop is CAWSVLSGGRQPQHF. In nucleotides, the CDR3 is TGTGCCTGGAGTGTACTGTCAGGGGGCAGACAGCCCCAGCATTTT. Combining the CDR3 with reference TRBV30 and TRBJ1-5 gives the whole variable domain SQTIHQWPATLVQPVGSPLSLECTVEGTSNPNLYWYRQAAGRGLQLLFYSVGIGQISSEVPQNLSASRPQDRQFILSSKKLLLSDSGFYLCAWSVLSGGRQPQHFGDGTRLSIL.

The sample holds one count of this clone. The rearrangement links TRBV10-3 to TRBJ2-1; 15 positions match TRBD2. V lost 2 bases, J lost 7 bases, and 9 bases stayed unmatched. Germline CDR1 is ENHRY and CDR2 is SYGVKD. This CDR3 spans 18 amino acids. CDR3 in amino acids: CAISEGPSGTSGRNEQFF. The CDR3 nucleotides are TGTGCCATCAGTGAGGGTCCGTCCGGGACTAGCGGGAGGAATGAGCAGTTCTTC.

There are a few counts of this clone. V and J are TRBV6-1 and TRBJ1-1; no clear D gene. The CDR3 consists of 17 residues. The V end was cut by 2 bases, the J end by 0 bases, with 16 bases between. Germline V gives CDR1 MNHNS, CDR2 SASEGT. The CDR3 nucleotides read TGTGCCAGCAGTGAATGGGGTGGGCGCCGAATGAACACTGAAGCTTTCTTT. It codes for CASSEWGGRRMNTEAFF.

This clone was detected a few times. The V gene is TRBV30, the J gene TRBJ2-7; the D gene is possibly TRBD2 (5 bases). CDR1 and CDR2 from the germline V gene are GTSNPN and SVGIG (reference sequence). The CDR3 has 17 residues. V was clipped by 5 bases and J by 3 bases, with 26 bases between them. The CDR3 DNA reads TGTGCCTGGGCTTCCCGCCGACCAGACTACGGGTACTACGAGCAGTACTTC. Protein: CAWASRRPDYGYYEQYF.

As concerns this clone: Its ends do not fully match the called genes, so a read error is possible. V and J are TRBV7-9 and TRBJ1-5, with D maybe TRBD1 (5 bases). Germline V gene lookup returns CDR1 SEHNR and CDR2 FQNEAQ (reference sequence). This CDR3 spans 14 amino acids. CDR3 sequence reads: CASSLQGPNPPQHF. The CDR3 DNA is TGTGCCAGCAGCTTACAGGGTCCTAATCCGCCCCAGCATTTT. The complete variable domain, with remaining parts taken from reference TRBV7-9 and TRBJ1-5, reads DTGVSQNPRHKITKRGQNVTFRCDPISEHNRLYWYRQTLGQGPEFLTYFQNEAQLEKSRLLSDRFSAERPKGSFSTLEIQRTEQGDSAMYLCASSLQGPNPPQHFGDGTRLSIL.

The chain's CDR3 is CATTSVTGELFF. For the CDR3, the DNA is TGTGCCACTACTAGCGTCACCGGGGAGCTGTTTTTT. The V and J genes are TRBV10-3 and TRBJ2-2; 7 bases align to TRBD2. The CDR3 length is 12 residues. The J segment lost 4 bases and the V segment lost 10 bases, leaving 3 bases of the junction unmatched. Germline-derived CDR1 and CDR2 are ENHRY and SYGVKD.

V gene TRBV6-1 combines with J gene TRBJ1-2; D not resolved. V was clipped by 1 base and J by 0 bases, with 9 bases between them. Germline lookup yields CDR1 MNHNS and CDR2 SASEGT. The CDR3 is made up of 15 amino acids. DNA of the CDR3: TGTGCCAGCAGTGAAGTATGGGCTACTAACTATGGCTACACCTTC. The encoded protein is CASSEVWATNYGYTF.

The chain uses TRBV28 and TRBJ1-6; D gene uncertain. CDR1 is MDHEN, CDR2 SYDVKM, per germline. V was pared by 8 bases and J by 4 bases, with 12 bases between. The CDR3 has 14 amino acids. The CDR3 bases are TGTGCCAGCTCCGATAAAAATTATAATTCACCCCTCCACTTT. Its protein product is CASSDKNYNSPLHF.

The chain joins TRBV6-2 or TRBV6-3 to TRBJ1-4, with 10 bases fitting TRBD1. The V and J ends lost 5 bases and 10 bases, in that order; junction bases with no gene match: 1. The CDR3 length is 12 residues. Germline CDR1 is MNHEY and CDR2 is SVGEGT. CDR3 in DNA: TGTGCCAGCAGTCGACAGGGGGCAAAACTGTTTTTT. Protein: CASSRQGAKLFF.

The gene calls are TRBV6-5 and TRBJ2-2, with D tentatively TRBD2 (5 bases). Per germline, CDR1 MNHEY and CDR2 SVGAGI. With 0 bases removed from V and 6 bases from J, the gap between germline ends came to 11 bases. The CDR3 is made up of 15 amino acids. For the CDR3, the DNA is TGTGCCAGCAGTTACTCCCCGGGGTCGGCCGGGGAGCTGTTTTTT. This encodes CASSYSPGSAGELFF.

This rearrangement joins TRBV5-1 to TRBJ2-1; the match to TRBD2 covers 13 bases. This CDR3 has 14 residues. Germline V gene data show CDR1 as SGHRS and CDR2 as YFSETQ. The V and J ends lost 3 bases and 9 bases, in that order; junction bases with no gene match: 3. The CDR3 spells CASSSGTSGVEQFF. The CDR3 nucleotides read TGCGCCAGCAGCTCCGGGACTAGCGGGGTTGAGCAGTTCTTC.

J is TRBJ1-4 and V is TRBV6-2 or TRBV6-3, with unresolved D. CDR1 is MNHEY, CDR2 SVGEGT, per germline. V was trimmed by 2 bases and J by 1 base, leaving 8 bases between them. This CDR3 has 15 amino acids. The CDR3 nucleotides read TGTGCCAGCAGTTACGTCGGTCAAACTAATGAAAAACTGTTTTTT. It specifies CASSYVGQTNEKLFF.

The chain combines TRBV28 with TRBJ2-1, with D perhaps matching TRBD1 (7 bases). Germline V gene data show CDR1 as MDHEN and CDR2 as SYDVKM. This CDR3 region has 14 residues. V dropped 7 bases and J dropped 9 bases, with 19 bases sitting between them. The CDR3 here is CASTYQGGLGEQFF. The CDR3 nucleotides read TGTGCCAGCACATACCAGGGGGGATTGGGTGAGCAGTTCTTC.

The chain joins TRBV7-8 to TRBJ2-4; no reliable D call. V was clipped by 1 base and J by 11 bases, with 24 bases between them. CDR3 length: 17 residues. Per the germline V gene, CDR1 is SGHVS and CDR2 is FQNEAQ. CDR3 DNA sequence: TGTGCCAGCAGCTTAGAACTGCACAGTTTGGCCCCACGTTTTCAGTACTTC. It translates to CASSLELHSLAPRFQYF.

The chain is built from TRBV4-2 and TRBJ2-3; 13 nucleotides align to TRBD2. The CDR3 extends over 13 amino acids. The trim removed 0 bases at V and 14 bases at J, leaving 2 bases unmatched. Germline assignment: CDR1 LGHNA and CDR2 YNFKEQ. DNA of the CDR3: TGTGCCAGCAGCCAAGAGACTAGCGGGAGGAGGTATTTT. It yields the protein CASSQETSGRRYF.

The chain couples TRBV4-3 to TRBJ2-3; D possibly matches TRBD1 or TRBD2 (6 bases each). The ends were cut back, 1 base at V and 1 base at J, with 9 bases in the middle. The germline CDR1 and CDR2 sequences are LGHNA and YSLEER. The CDR3 sequence is 15 residues long. The CDR3 DNA reads TGCGCCAGCAGCCAAGTTGGGGGGCGCACAGATACGCAGTATTTT. It is translated as CASSQVGGRTDTQYF.

The CDR3 loop reads CASSLPGYSVNANIGPLHF. DNA of the CDR3: TGTGCCAGCAGTTTACCCGGATATTCGGTCAATGCCAACATTGGGCCCCTCCACTTT. The chain uses TRBV28 and TRBJ1-6, with D unclear. V gave up 2 bases and J gave up 13 bases, with 30 bases separating them. This CDR3 is 19 amino acids long. CDR1 and CDR2 (germline): MDHEN, SYDVKM.

V gene TRBV12-3 or TRBV12-4 combines with J gene TRBJ2-7; D not resolved. V was trimmed by 3 bases and J by 3 bases, leaving 6 bases between them. CDR3 size: 12 residues. CDR3 region: CASSFGYYEQYF. CDR3 nucleotides: TGTGCCAGCAGTTTCGGGTACTACGAGCAGTACTTC.

Only one count was recorded for this clone. The genes are TRBV5-1 and TRBJ2-7; maybe TRBD2 (5 bases). Trimming pared 4 bases from V and 0 bases from J, leaving 14 bases between. Germline loops: CDR1 SGHRS, CDR2 YFSETQ. The CDR3 runs to 15 residues. The CDR3 DNA sequence: TGCGCCAGCAGCCCGCGGGCGGCCAGCTCCTACGAGCAGTACTTC. It translates to CASSPRAASSYEQYF.

The J gene is TRBJ2-3, the V gene TRBV3-1 (or the pseudogene TRBV3-2), with a possible D match to TRBD2 (5 bases). This CDR3 spans 16 amino acids. V lost 1 base and J lost 7, with 18 bases in between. Germline CDR1 LGHDT, CDR2 YNNKEL (reference sequence). Here the CDR3 DNA reads TGTGCCAGCAGCCAAGTGCTAGCCGCCGGCCCTAATACGCAGTATTTT. Amino acids: CASSQVLAAGPNTQYF.

The chain employs TRBV28 and TRBJ1-1; D is undetermined. Germline-derived CDR1 and CDR2 are MDHEN and SYDVKM. There are 14 residues in the CDR3. The V end was cut by 2 bases, the J end by 4 bases, with 11 bases between. The CDR3 reads CASSLRNEGTEAFF. Here the CDR3 DNA reads TGTGCCAGCAGTTTAAGGAATGAAGGCACTGAAGCTTTCTTT.

The V gene is TRBV28, the J gene TRBJ1-2, with 7 bases identical to TRBD1. The junction had 19 bases not matched to a gene; V was cut back by 2 bases and J by 1 base. Germline V lookup: CDR1 MDHEN, CDR2 SYDVKM. The CDR3 consists of 20 residues. The CDR3 spells CASSLKKVGTVGWSNYGYTF. The CDR3, as DNA: TGTGCCAGCAGTTTAAAAAAGGTCGGGACAGTTGGATGGAGTAACTATGGCTACACCTTC.

The chain recombines TRBV27 with TRBJ1-1, with 7 bases identical to TRBD1. CDR1 is MNHEY and CDR2 is SMNVEV in the germline V gene (reference sequence). The V gene end was trimmed by 3 bases and the J gene end by 4 bases; junction bases not matched to a gene: 5. CDR3 length: 14 amino acids. Written as DNA, the CDR3 is TGTGCCAGCAGTTTTACAGGGGAGGGCACTGAAGCTTTCTTT. Its protein is CASSFTGEGTEAFF.

V gene TRBV4-1 combines with J gene TRBJ1-1; D gene uncertain. Trimming pared 0 bases from V and 7 bases from J, leaving 9 bases between. The CDR3 runs 13 residues. Germline CDR1 reads MGHRA; CDR2 reads YSYEKL. CDR3 residues: CASSQEPRREAFF. In DNA, the CDR3 is TGCGCCAGCAGCCAAGAACCAAGGCGTGAAGCTTTCTTT.

The rearrangement uses TRBV6-5 and TRBJ1-5; D might be TRBD1 (6 bases). The length of the CDR3 is 13 residues. In germline, CDR1 is MNHEY, CDR2 SVGAGI. V was clipped by 4 bases and J by 8 bases, with 12 bases between them. The CDR3 DNA sequence: TGTGCCAGCAGTTGGGGGCGATATGAGCCCCAGCATTTT. It is translated as CASSWGRYEPQHF.

In DNA form, the CDR3 reads TGTGCCAGCAGTTACTCGCCCAGCGGGGGGACTACAGATACGCAGTATTTT. Translated: CASSYSPSGGTTDTQYF. The J gene is TRBJ2-3, the V gene TRBV6-2 or TRBV6-3, with 9 positions matching TRBD2. The CDR3 runs to 17 residues. Losses at the gene ends were 0 bases for V and 3 bases for J; bases not matched to a gene: 7. Germline V gene data show CDR1 as MNHEY and CDR2 as SVGEGT.